Detailed here is one T cell receptor (beta chain). Its antigen is still unknown. Germline V CDR1 and CDR2: MRHNA, SNTAGT. The CDR3 is made up of 16 amino acids. Trimming took off 2 bases at V and 1 base at J, with 14 bases between the two ends. Antigen-specific CD4+ T cells were first expanded with viral peptide pools by the ViraFEST assay and only then sequenced. Subsequent to ten to eleven days of culture, CD4+ T cells were isolated. With 10 ug/ml peptides and about 9.5 IU/ml IL-2, 1.5 million to 2 million PBMC per well were cultured. The repertoire was sequenced with immunoSEQ multiplex PCR; TCRdb's copy has only in-frame clones and lacks some. The sample lists 55,000 to 70,000 clones, about four fifths occurring once. The source of the sample is a study of vaccination effects on CD4 cells after COVID-19. Notes on the study in general: Recruitment yielded few convalescent patients, and the study had no early post-infection timepoints. After vaccination of healthy people, only 1 of 255 vaccine-induced clones cross-reacted with common cold coronaviruses.

This clonotype was obtained from a human donor who received a COVID-19 vaccine. The chain has TRBV6-4 and TRBJ1-2; D call uncertain. This specimen was CD4+ T cells from PBMCs cultured with HCoV-229E spike peptides, taken before COVID-19 vaccination. CDR3 coding DNA: TGTGCCAGCAGTGACGTGGGAAAACCTGTTAACTATGGCTACACCTTC. It yields the protein CASSDVGKPVNYGYTF.